This T cell receptor (beta chain) stems from a study of beta chain features in type 1 diabetes. All of the isolated RNA was reverse transcribed, so expressed TCRB transcripts were sequenced. Data came from immunoSEQ multiplex PCR; TCRdb stores just in-frame clones and leaves some out. This table has under 400,000 clones, 14% appearing once. Notes on this clone: What it recognizes is unknown.

The CDR3 is 13 amino acids. CDR1 and CDR2 from the germline V gene are MNHNS and SASEGT. Trimming removed 7 bases at V and 2 bases at J, with 9 bases between. Study findings and constraints: Compared to healthy donors, patients appeared to have naive, central memory and Treg TCRB repertoires that were more alike.

This chain links TRBV6-1 with TRBJ1-5; D not certain. This sequence originates from a man in his thirties or forties in good health. Sequenced input: central memory CD4+ T cells from blood. CDR3 sequence (DNA): TGTGCCAGCATGACGTACGGCAATCAGCCCCAGCATTTT. Encoded protein: CASMTYGNQPQHF.